This TCR beta chain came from a study of post-analysis software for immune sequencing data. Study in general: The study covered relapsing-remitting, secondary progressive and progressive-relapsing courses of multiple sclerosis.

The authors incorporated unique molecular identifiers into the TCR beta cDNA libraries. Some 500,000 cDNA molecules were obtained from approximately 0.91 to 9.4 million T cells. Each CDR3 protein gets one entry after TCRdb re-called the PCR reads with MiXCR. The sample records fewer than 850,000 distinct CDR3 sequences, around 27% being singletons. The germline CDR1 and CDR2 sequences are SGHTA and FQGNSA. CDR3 length equals 14 residues. V was shortened by 5 bases and J by 4 bases, with 11 bases between the two germline ends. Study results and limitations: TRBV segments more frequent in patients than in controls numbered roughly 5 and included TRBV5-6, TRBV5-1 and TRBV20-1. Significantly lower normalized Chao1 diversity was found in patients with multiple sclerosis relative to controls. Those samples that were prepared in the same batch co-clustered strongly by F measure.

In the case of this clonotype: Antigen: not known.

Material for sequencing was blood. The sequence came from a girl aged 10 to 17 with multiple sclerosis. This rearrangement joins TRBV7-2 to TRBJ2-2, with a tentative D call TRBD1 (6 bases). Here the CDR3 reads CASSEQGTTGELFF. CDR3 bases: TGTGCCAGCAGCGAACAGGGTACCACCGGGGAGCTGTTTTTT.